The 23 T cell receptor beta chains below come from one sample, sequenced in a study of cytomegalovirus exposure and HLA in healthy donors. PCR employed 60 Vbeta and 13 Jbeta primers. Repertoires were generated with immunoSEQ multiplex PCR, while TCRdb's copy carries only in-frame clones and drops some. This sample's table has fewer than 130,000 clones. Sequencing was done on a sample of PBMCs. These receptor sequences come from a man aged 50 to 59 in good health and CMV-seronegative.

The V call is TRBV7-9, the J call TRBJ2-1; 12 positions match TRBD2. This CDR3 is 13 amino acids long. Germline CDR1 reads SEHNR; CDR2 reads FQNEAQ (reference sequence). Trimming took 11 bases from V and 9 from J; bases not matched to a gene: 8. The CDR3 sequence: CAGRTSGMSEQFF. As DNA, the CDR3 is TGTGCCGGACGGACTAGCGGGATGAGTGAGCAGTTCTTC.

V is TRBV6-1 and J is TRBJ2-3; tentatively, D is TRBD1 (6 bases). Germline lookup yields CDR1 MNHNS and CDR2 SASEGT. With 7 bases removed from V and 1 base from J, the gap between germline ends came to 9 bases. The CDR3 extends over 13 amino acids. CDR3 coding DNA: TGTGCCAGCAACCGACAGGGCACAGATACGCAGTATTTT. Its protein product is CASNRQGTDTQYF.

The gene calls are TRBV27 and TRBJ1-5; the D is unclear. Between the trimmed V and J ends, which lost 2 bases and 0 bases, there was a span of 8 bases. CDR1 is MNHEY, CDR2 SMNVEV, per germline (reference sequence). The CDR3 is 15 residues long. The CDR3 loop is CASSLTRYSNQPQHF. The DNA for the CDR3 is TGTGCCAGCAGTTTAACCAGATATAGCAATCAGCCCCAGCATTTT.

Concerning this clone: Other DNA sequences in this sample translate to the same CDR3. The gene calls are TRBV4-3 and TRBJ1-2; 7 nucleotides match TRBD1. Germline CDR1 LGHNA, CDR2 YSLEER. The CDR3 length is 15 residues. Trimming took 0 bases from V and 4 from J; bases not matched to a gene: 5. The CDR3 spells CASSQDQDRVYGYTF. For the CDR3, the DNA is TGCGCCAGCAGCCAAGATCAAGACAGGGTCTATGGCTACACCTTC.

The chain couples TRBV7-6 to TRBJ2-7; D unclear. Trimming shortened V by 0 bases and J by 0 bases, and 6 bases separated the two germline ends. The CDR3 has 14 residues. Per germline, CDR1 SGHVS and CDR2 FNYEAQ. CDR3 coding DNA: TGTGCCAGCAGCTTAGCGGTCGGCTCCTACGAGCAGTACTTC. Translating it yields CASSLAVGSYEQYF.

V gene TRBV11-3 combines with J gene TRBJ1-2, with D possibly matching TRBD1 (5 bases). Trimming removed 5 bases from V and 7 bases from J, with 14 bases in between. From germline, CDR1 is SGHNT and CDR2 YENEEA. CDR3 length: 13 residues. Here the CDR3 DNA reads TGTGCCAGCAGCCTAGGGCAGGGTGGTGGCTACACCTTC. Translated: CASSLGQGGGYTF.

The chain carries TRBV5-6 and TRBJ2-3; 9 positions agree with TRBD1. CDR3 size: 15 residues. Germline V gene data show CDR1 as SGHDT and CDR2 as YYEEEE. Trimming removed 0 bases from V and 5 bases from J; junction bases left unmatched: 4. The CDR3 protein is CASSLVTGGEDTQYF. The CDR3, as DNA: TGTGCCAGCAGCTTGGTTACAGGGGGCGAAGATACGCAGTATTTT.

The chain is built from TRBV30 and TRBJ1-1, with 12 bases aligning to TRBD1. The V segment lost 4 bases and the J segment 4 bases; nucleotides outside the gene matches: 13. This CDR3 contains 17 residues. Germline values: CDR1 GTSNPN, CDR2 SVGIG (reference sequence). This CDR3 reads CAWTPGTGGSKGTEAFF. CDR3 bases: TGTGCCTGGACCCCCGGGACAGGGGGCTCGAAAGGCACTGAAGCTTTCTTT.

The chain recombines TRBV19 with TRBJ2-3; no clear D. Trimming shortened V by 6 bases and J by 3 bases, and 16 bases separated the two germline ends. Germline CDR1 reads LNHDA; CDR2 reads SQIVND (reference sequence). The CDR3 spans 15 residues. The CDR3 bases are TGTGCCAGTAGCCATACCCCATACTATACAGATACGCAGTATTTT. Amino acid sequence: CASSHTPYYTDTQYF.

This rearrangement joins TRBV6-6 to TRBJ1-5; no clear D gene. From germline, CDR1 is MNHNY and CDR2 SVGAGI (reference sequence). Trimming pared 0 bases from V and 1 base from J, leaving 7 bases between. CDR3 size: 15 residues. CDR3 in DNA: TGTGCCAGCAGTTACTCCGGGAGGAGCAATCAGCCCCAGCATTTT. Its protein is CASSYSGRSNQPQHF.

The rearrangement joins TRBV27 to TRBJ1-1, with 8 bases lining up with TRBD1. Per germline, CDR1 MNHEY and CDR2 SMNVEV (reference sequence). This CDR3 region has 16 residues. J gave up 2 bases and V 2 bases, and 7 bases lay outside the gene matches. This CDR3 reads CASSLGSGGRNTEAFF. Written as DNA, the CDR3 is TGTGCCAGCAGTTTAGGATCAGGGGGCCGCAACACTGAAGCTTTCTTT.

The chain uses TRBV7-2 and TRBJ2-7; tentatively, D is TRBD1 (6 bases). The germline CDR1 and CDR2 sequences are SGHTA and FQGNSA. The CDR3 runs 15 residues. Trimming took off 2 bases at V and 5 bases at J, with 16 bases between the two ends. The CDR3 DNA is TGTGCCAGCAGCTTATGGGCAGGGGTTGTTAACGAGCAGTACTTC. Translation: CASSLWAGVVNEQYF.

The chain combines TRBV19 with TRBJ1-5; TRBD1 matches 9 bases. Germline V gene sequence: CDR1 LNHDA, CDR2 SQIVND (reference sequence). The CDR3 length is 15 residues. The V segment lost 4 bases and the J segment 4 bases; nucleotides outside the gene matches: 5. The CDR3 DNA reads TGTGCCAGTAGTAGGGGACAGGGCCGGAATCAGCCCCAGCATTTT. This sequence encodes CASSRGQGRNQPQHF.

The chain links TRBV5-1 to TRBJ1-2, with D perhaps matching TRBD1 (5 bases). V was trimmed by 3 bases and J by 5 bases, leaving 23 bases between them. In germline, CDR1 is SGHRS, CDR2 YFSETQ. The CDR3 length is 17 residues. CDR3 residues: CASSSGTHQAREYGYTF. The CDR3 nucleotides are TGCGCCAGCAGCTCAGGGACTCATCAGGCGAGGGAATATGGCTACACCTTC.

J is TRBJ2-1 and V is TRBV25-1; D unresolved. The CDR3 extends over 15 amino acids. V lost 3 bases and J lost 7, with 16 bases in between. Germline CDR1 is MGHDK and CDR2 is SYGVNS. The CDR3 DNA reads as TGTGCCAGCAGTGAGGGCAGCCGTAGGTTAAATGAGCAGTTCTTC. Translating it yields CASSEGSRRLNEQFF.

V gene TRBV19 combines with J gene TRBJ1-1; possibly TRBD1 for D (5 bases). The CDR3 runs to 13 residues. Looked up from germline, CDR1 is LNHDA and CDR2 is SQIVND (reference sequence). Trimming removed 6 bases at V and 1 base at J, with 9 bases between. As DNA, the CDR3 is TGTGCCAGTAGCCGGCAGGGGAACACTGAAGCTTTCTTT. It is translated as CASSRQGNTEAFF. Together with reference TRBV19 and TRBJ1-1, the CDR3 gives the full variable domain: DGGITQSPKYLFRKEGQNVTLSCEQNLNHDAMYWYRQDPGQGLRLIYYSQIVNDFQKGDIAEGYSVSREKKESFPLTVTSAQKNPTAFYLCASSRQGNTEAFFGQGTRLTVV.

The CDR3, as DNA: TGTGCCAGCAGCACACGGACAGGGCCAGATACGCAGTATTTT. It is translated as CASSTRTGPDTQYF. The chain employs TRBV7-2 and TRBJ2-3; the match to TRBD1 covers 8 bases. V shed 5 bases and J 4 bases; nucleotides not matched to a gene: 5. The CDR3 sequence is 14 residues long. Germline V gene lookup returns CDR1 SGHTA and CDR2 FQGNSA.

The V and J genes are TRBV11-2 and TRBJ2-7, with D maybe TRBD2 (6 bases). From germline, CDR1 is SGHAT and CDR2 FQNNGV. The CDR3 spans 15 residues. V was pared by 1 base and J by 3 bases, with 13 bases between. The CDR3 is CASSLGGTASYEQYF. Here the CDR3 DNA reads TGTGCCAGCAGCTTAGGGGGGACTGCTAGCTACGAGCAGTACTTC.

V usage is TRBV7-9 and J usage is TRBJ1-1; D unresolved. Germline CDR1 SEHNR, CDR2 FQNEAQ (reference sequence). The CDR3 is 14 residues long. V shed 5 bases and J shed 6 bases, with 16 bases lying between them. The CDR3 DNA reads TGTGCCAGCAGCCCCAGACGGGCGCGGGCTGAAGCTTTCTTT. Translation: CASSPRRARAEAFF.

This sequence joins TRBV30 and TRBJ2-3, with D unclear. Germline assignment: CDR1 GTSNPN and CDR2 SVGIG (reference sequence). CDR3 length equals 14 residues. Trimming took off 2 bases at V and 2 bases at J, with 11 bases between the two ends. The DNA for the CDR3 is TGTGCCTGGAGTACCTTGTTAGTCACAGATACGCAGTATTTT. Its protein is CAWSTLLVTDTQYF.

V gene TRBV4-1 combines with J gene TRBJ2-5, with unresolved D. CDR1 is MGHRA and CDR2 is YSYEKL in the germline V gene. The CDR3 extends over 14 amino acids. V lost 1 base and J lost 2, with 8 bases in between. CDR3 sequence (DNA): TGCGCCAGCAGCCAAGTGTACAGTCAAGAGACCCAGTACTTC. Translation: CASSQVYSQETQYF.

J is TRBJ2-1 and V is TRBV21-1; the DNA was not compared with TRBD2, the D call given in the table. TRBV21-1 is noted as a pseudogene. The CDR3 is made up of 15 amino acids. The CDR3 loop is CASSTLTPHYNEQFF. For the CDR3, the DNA is TGTGCCAGCAGCACCTTGACTCCTCACTACAATGAGCAGTTCTTC.

This chain joins TRBV9 and TRBJ2-1; D remains unclear. Germline lookup yields CDR1 SGDLS and CDR2 YYNGEE. The CDR3 is 13 residues long. V shed 2 bases and J shed 6 bases, with 9 bases lying between them. The CDR3 sequence: CASSVPPVNEQFF. As DNA, the CDR3 is TGTGCCAGCAGCGTTCCGCCAGTCAATGAGCAGTTCTTC.